Presented here are 3 T cell receptor beta chains from one specimen sequenced in a study of type 1 regulatory T cells. One entry per CDR3 protein results from TCRdb running MiXCR on the reads. Of tens of thousands of distinct CDR3 sequences in the sample, around half were seen once. No antigen has been assigned to these receptors. The sequenced sample was cultured T cells, either the whole culture or a sorted T cell fraction (not recorded which). Every receptor here comes from a human donor in good health.

This chain uses TRBV2 with TRBJ1-2, with 8 positions matching TRBD1. The germline V gene has CDR1 SNHLY and CDR2 FYNNEI. The V gene end was trimmed by 2 bases and the J gene end by 8 bases; junction bases not matched to a gene: 4. The CDR3 consists of 13 residues. Written as DNA, the CDR3 is TGTGCCAGCAGTGAACAGGGGGCGGAGGGCTACACCTTC. Protein: CASSEQGAEGYTF.

The table lists this clonotype with a few counts. CDR3 coding DNA: TGTGCCACCAGCAGAGCCAGGGGGCTTAGTCTTGGCTACACCTTC. Its translation: CATSRARGLSLGYTF. The chain couples TRBV15 to TRBJ1-2; the match to TRBD1 covers 8 bases. CDR3 size: 15 residues. V gave up 1 base and J gave up 7 bases; unmatched junction bases: 8. Germline V gene sequence: CDR1 LNHNV, CDR2 YYDKDF (reference sequence).

This clonotype turned up a few times. The chain joins TRBV7-9 to TRBJ1-2; 10 nucleotides agree with TRBD1. The CDR3 has 16 amino acids. V was clipped by 0 bases and J by 8 bases; unmatched bases: 9. The germline CDR1 and CDR2 sequences are SEHNR and FQNEAQ (reference sequence). The CDR3 nucleotides are TGTGCCAGCAGCTTAGCGATGACAGGGGGCAGCGGAGGCTACACCTTC. It codes for CASSLAMTGGSGGYTF.